Sequencing of this T cell receptor beta chain was carried out in a study of response to subunit inactivated influenza vaccine. TCRdb called the RT-PCR reads again in MiXCR, with one record for every CDR3 protein. The sample includes 500,000 to 650,000 distinct CDR3 sequences, 7.5% to 8.5% of them seen just once. Germline V lookup: CDR1 DFQATT, CDR2 SNEGSKA (reference sequence). The CDR3 is made up of 14 amino acids. V gave up 6 bases and J gave up 1 base, with 14 bases separating them. This clonotype has just a few counts. The chain uses TRBV20-1 and TRBJ2-3; a possible D gene is TRBD1 (7 bases). This sequence originates from a man aged 50-75 years who received an inactivated influenza vaccine. Sample: PBMCs from blood, taken around 25 months after vaccination. The CDR3 nucleotides read TGCAGTGCACAACAGGGGACTCGCACAGATACGCAGTATTTT. Encoded protein: CSAQQGTRTDTQYF.